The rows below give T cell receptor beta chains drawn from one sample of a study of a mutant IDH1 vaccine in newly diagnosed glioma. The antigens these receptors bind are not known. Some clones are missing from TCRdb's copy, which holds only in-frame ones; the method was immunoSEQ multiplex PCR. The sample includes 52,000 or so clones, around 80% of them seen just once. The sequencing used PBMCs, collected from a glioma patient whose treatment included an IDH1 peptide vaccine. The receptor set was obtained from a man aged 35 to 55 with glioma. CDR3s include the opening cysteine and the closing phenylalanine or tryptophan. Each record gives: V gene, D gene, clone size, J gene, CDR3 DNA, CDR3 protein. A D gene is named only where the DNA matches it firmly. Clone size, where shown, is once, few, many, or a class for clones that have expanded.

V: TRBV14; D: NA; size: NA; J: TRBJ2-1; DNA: TGTGCCAGCAGCCTTTACCCTACAGGTAACAATGAGCAGTTCTTC; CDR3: CASSLYPTGNNEQFF
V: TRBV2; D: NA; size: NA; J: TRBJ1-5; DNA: TGTGCCAGCAGTCAAGGTAAAAATCAGCCCCAGCATTTT; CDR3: CASSQGKNQPQHF
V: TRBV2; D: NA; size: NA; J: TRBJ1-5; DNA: TGTGCCAGCACCGCGCAGGTCGTTCGCAATCAGCCCCAGCATTTT; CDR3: CASTAQVVRNQPQHF
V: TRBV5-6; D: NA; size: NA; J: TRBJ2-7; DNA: TGTGCCAGCAGCTTGGGGAGGTCCTACGAGCAGTACTTC; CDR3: CASSLGRSYEQYF
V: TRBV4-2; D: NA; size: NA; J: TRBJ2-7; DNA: TGTGCCAGCAGCCAAGGTTTAGGGGAGTCGGGTGAGCAGTACTTC; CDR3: CASSQGLGESGEQYF
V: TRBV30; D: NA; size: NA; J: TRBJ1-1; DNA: TGTGCCTGGAGTCTAAACACTGAAGCTTTCTTT; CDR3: CAWSLNTEAFF
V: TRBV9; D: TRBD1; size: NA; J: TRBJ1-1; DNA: TGTGCCAGCAGAACCCCTCGGACAGGGTTGGACACTGAAGCTTTCTTT; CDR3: CASRTPRTGLDTEAFF
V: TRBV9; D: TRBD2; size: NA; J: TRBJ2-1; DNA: TGTGCCAGCAGCGGGACTAGCGGGGAGCAGTTCTTC; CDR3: CASSGTSGEQFF
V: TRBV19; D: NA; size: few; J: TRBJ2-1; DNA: TGTGCCAGTAGTTACGCCTCCTCCTACAATGAGCAGTTCTTC; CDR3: CASSYASSYNEQFF
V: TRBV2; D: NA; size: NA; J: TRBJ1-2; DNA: TGTGCCAGCAGTGAAGGGATTAACTATGGCTACACCTTC; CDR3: CASSEGINYGYTF
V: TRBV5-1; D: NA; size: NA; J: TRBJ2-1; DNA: TGCGCCAGCAGCTTGGAGTTGCAGGGTCACAATGAGCAGTTCTTC; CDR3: CASSLELQGHNEQFF
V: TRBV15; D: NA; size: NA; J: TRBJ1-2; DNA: TGTGCCACCAGCAGAGATACGATTGGCTACACCTTC; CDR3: CATSRDTIGYTF
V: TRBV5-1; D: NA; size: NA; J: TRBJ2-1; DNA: TGCGCCAGCAGCCCGGTTGGGACGTCCTACAATGAGCAGTTCTTC; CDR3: CASSPVGTSYNEQFF
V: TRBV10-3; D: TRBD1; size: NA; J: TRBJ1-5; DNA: TGTGCCATCGCCCGGACAGGGGCAGGGCAGCCCCAGCATTTT; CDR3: CAIARTGAGQPQHF
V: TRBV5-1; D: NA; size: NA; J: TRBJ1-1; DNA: TGCGCCGGGGGGGGCGCGAACACTGAAGCTTTCTTT; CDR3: CAGGGANTEAFF
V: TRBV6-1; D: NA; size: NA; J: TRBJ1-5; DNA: TGTGCCAGCAGTCCGTTGGGGAGCAATCAGCCCCAGCATTTT; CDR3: CASSPLGSNQPQHF
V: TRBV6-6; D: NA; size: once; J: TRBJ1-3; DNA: TGTGCCAGCAGGGAAGCTGGAAACACCATATATTTT; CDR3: CASREAGNTIYF
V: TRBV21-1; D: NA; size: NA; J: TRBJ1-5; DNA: TGTGCCAGCAGCAAAGTAACAGGGACCCGCAATCAGCCCCAGCATTTT; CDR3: CASSKVTGTRNQPQHF
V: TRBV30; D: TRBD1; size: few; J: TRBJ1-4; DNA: TGTGCCTGGAGTCCGGGACAGGGGTACGAAAAACTGTTTTTT; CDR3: CAWSPGQGYEKLFF
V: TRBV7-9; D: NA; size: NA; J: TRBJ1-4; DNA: TGTGCCAGCAGCTTAGTAGAGGGCGAAAAACTGTTTTTT; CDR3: CASSLVEGEKLFF
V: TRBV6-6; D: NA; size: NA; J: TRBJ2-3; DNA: TGTGCCAGCAGTTATCCCTCGTCACCAACTACGCAGTATTTT; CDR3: CASSYPSSPTTQYF
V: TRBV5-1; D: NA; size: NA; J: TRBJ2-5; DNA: TGCGCCAGCAGCTTGGTTCGGGGTTCGGCTTTCCGGACTCAAGAGACCCAGTACTTC; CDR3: CASSLVRGSAFRTQETQYF
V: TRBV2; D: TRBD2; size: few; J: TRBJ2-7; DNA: TGTGCCAGCCATAGCGGGGGCTCCTCCTACGAGCAGTACTTC; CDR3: CASHSGGSSYEQYF
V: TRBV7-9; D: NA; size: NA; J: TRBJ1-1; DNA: TGTGCCAGCAGCACCACCCAGGGCACTGAAGCTTTCTTT; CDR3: CASSTTQGTEAFF
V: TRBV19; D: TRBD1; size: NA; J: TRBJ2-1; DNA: TGTGCCAGCCGTGACAGGGGGCTGAGCTCCTACAATGAGCAGTTCTTC; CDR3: CASRDRGLSSYNEQFF
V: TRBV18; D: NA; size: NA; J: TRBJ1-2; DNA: TGTGCCAGCTCACCACCCTACGGTATCTATGGCTACACCTTC; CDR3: CASSPPYGIYGYTF
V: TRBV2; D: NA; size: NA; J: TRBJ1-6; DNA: TGTGCCAGCCGCCTGGGACCCTCACCCCTCCACTTT; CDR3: CASRLGPSPLHF
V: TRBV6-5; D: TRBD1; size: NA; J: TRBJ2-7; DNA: TGTGCCAGCACCGATCCGGGACAGGGTCGTTACGAGCAGTACTTC; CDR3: CASTDPGQGRYEQYF
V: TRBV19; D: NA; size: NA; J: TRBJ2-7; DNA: TGTGCCAGTAGTTCTTGGTCCCCTGGAAGCTACGAGCAGTACTTC; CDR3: CASSSWSPGSYEQYF
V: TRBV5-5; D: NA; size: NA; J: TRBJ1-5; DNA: TGTGCCAGCAGCTTGTTGGTTGGGGGGGGACAGCCCCAGCATTTT; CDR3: CASSLLVGGGQPQHF
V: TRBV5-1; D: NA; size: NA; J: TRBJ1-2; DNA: TGCGCCAGCAGCTTGCTCGTATCAGACTATGGCTACACCTTC; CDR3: CASSLLVSDYGYTF
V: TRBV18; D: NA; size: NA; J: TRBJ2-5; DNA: TGTGCCAGCGGTCAAGAGACCCAGTACTTC; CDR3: CASGQETQYF
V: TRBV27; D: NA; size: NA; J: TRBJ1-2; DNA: TGTGCCAGCAGTTTAGGGATTAACTATGGCTACACCTTC; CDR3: CASSLGINYGYTF
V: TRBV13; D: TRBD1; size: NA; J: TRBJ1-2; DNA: TGTGCCAGCAGCTCAGGGACAGGGGGCCGTAGAGGCTATGGCTACACCTTC; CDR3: CASSSGTGGRRGYGYTF
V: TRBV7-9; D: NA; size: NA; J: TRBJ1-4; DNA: TGTGCCAGCAGTCATACTAATGAAAAACTGTTTTTT; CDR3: CASSHTNEKLFF
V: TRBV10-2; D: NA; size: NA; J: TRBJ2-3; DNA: TGCGCCAGCAGTGACAGGGCTAGCACAGATACGCAGTATTTT; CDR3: CASSDRASTDTQYF
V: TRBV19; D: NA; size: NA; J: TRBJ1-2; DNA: TGTGCCAGTAGTAGTGCGGACACGAAAACTATCACCTATGGCTACACCTTC; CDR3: CASSSADTKTITYGYTF
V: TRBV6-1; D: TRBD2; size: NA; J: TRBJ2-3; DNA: TGTGCCAGCAGTGAAGTCCGGGGGGGCGGGGCAGATACGCAGTATTTT; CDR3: CASSEVRGGGADTQYF
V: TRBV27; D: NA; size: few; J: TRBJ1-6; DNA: TGTGCCAGCAGTTTATTAGGGAGCTCCTATAATTCACCCCTCCACTTT; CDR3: CASSLLGSSYNSPLHF
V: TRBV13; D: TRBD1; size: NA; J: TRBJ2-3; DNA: TGTGCCAGCAGCCATCGACAGGGCTACACAGATACGCAGTATTTT; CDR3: CASSHRQGYTDTQYF
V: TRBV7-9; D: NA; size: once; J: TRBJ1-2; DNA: TGTGCCAGCAGTCCCGTGGGAAACGGGGGGGCCTATGGCTACACCTTC; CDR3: CASSPVGNGGAYGYTF
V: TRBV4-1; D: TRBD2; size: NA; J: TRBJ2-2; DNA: TGCGCCAGCGGGCGGGGGGGAAACACCGGGGAGCTGTTTTTT; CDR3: CASGRGGNTGELFF
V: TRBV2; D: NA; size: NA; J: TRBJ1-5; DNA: TGTGCCAGCGGCCGGGACCCCTCGTCCCAGCATTTT; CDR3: CASGRDPSSQHF
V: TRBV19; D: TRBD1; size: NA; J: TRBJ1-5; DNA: TGTGCCAGTAGTAAAAGGGACAGTCTTATCAATCAGCCCCAGCATTTT; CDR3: CASSKRDSLINQPQHF
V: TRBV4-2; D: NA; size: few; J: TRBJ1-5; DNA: TGTGCCAGCAGCCAAGGTGCAGGGAATGGGCAGCCCCAGCATTTT; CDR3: CASSQGAGNGQPQHF
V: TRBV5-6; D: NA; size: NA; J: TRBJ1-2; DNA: TGTGCCAGCAGTAAGGGGTCTAGGGCCGCGCTAGGCTACACCTTC; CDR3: CASSKGSRAALGYTF
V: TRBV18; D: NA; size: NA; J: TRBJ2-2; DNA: TGTGCCGTCCAGGGAACGAACACCGGGGAGCTGTTTTTT; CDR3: CAVQGTNTGELFF
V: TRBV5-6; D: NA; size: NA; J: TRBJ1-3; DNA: TGTGCCAGCAGCGCGGGACAATGGATCTCTGGAAACACCATATATTTT; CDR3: CASSAGQWISGNTIYF
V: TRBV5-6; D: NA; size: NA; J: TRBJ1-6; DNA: TGTGCCAGCAGCTCCTCCCAGAGCTCCTATAATTCACCCCTCCACTTT; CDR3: CASSSSQSSYNSPLHF
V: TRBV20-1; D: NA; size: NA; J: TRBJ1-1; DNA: TGCAGTGCTGTACTGAACACTGAAGCTTTCTTT; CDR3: CSAVLNTEAFF
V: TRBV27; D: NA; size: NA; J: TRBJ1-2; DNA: TGTGCCAGCAGTTTATCCGGGACCCTTCCTTATGGCTACACCTTC; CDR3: CASSLSGTLPYGYTF
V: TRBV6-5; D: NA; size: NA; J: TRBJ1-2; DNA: TGTGCCAGCAGGGGAGGACAGCGCGTTTCCTATGGCTACACCTTC; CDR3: CASRGGQRVSYGYTF
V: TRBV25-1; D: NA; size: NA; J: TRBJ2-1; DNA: TGTGCCAGCAGTGACATTAGTACAGCCCCCAATGAGCAGTTCTTC; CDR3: CASSDISTAPNEQFF
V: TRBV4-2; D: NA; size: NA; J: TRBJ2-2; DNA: TGTGCCAGCAGCCCCCTCGGGGTCGGCAAGAACACCGGGGAGCTGTTTTTT; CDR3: CASSPLGVGKNTGELFF
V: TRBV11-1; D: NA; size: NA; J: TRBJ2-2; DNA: TGTGCCAGCAGTTTATCTGGGGAGCTGTTTTTT; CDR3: CASSLSGELFF
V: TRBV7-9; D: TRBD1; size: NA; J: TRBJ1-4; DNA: TGTGCCAGCAGCCCTCTTCAGGGGGACGGTGAAAAACTGTTTTTT; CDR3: CASSPLQGDGEKLFF
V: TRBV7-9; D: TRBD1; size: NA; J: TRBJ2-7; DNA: TGTGCCAGCAGCCCTTGGGACAGTTCGACTTACGAGCAGTACTTC; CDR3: CASSPWDSSTYEQYF